These T cell receptor beta chains were read from a single sample in a study of regulatory dendritic cells for organ transplantation. Assay: immunoSEQ multiplex PCR; the TCRdb copy retains only in-frame clones and omits some. This sample has 30,000 to 40,000 clones, with roughly nine tenths found just once. The sequenced sample consisted of naive CD4+ T cells from blood. The source is a human donor in good health. Each CDR3 is given with its conserved first and last residue. Fields, in order: clone size, D gene, V gene, J gene, CDR3 DNA, CDR3 protein. The D gene is left open where the match is weak. Size is omitted from some rows. Given values are once, few, many or a class for expanded clones.

size: .; D: .; V: TRBV30; J: TRBJ1-6; DNA: TGTGCCTGGAGTGTACGGGGGAATTCACCCCTCCACTTT; CDR3: CAWSVRGNSPLHF
size: .; D: TRBD1; V: TRBV6-5; J: TRBJ1-2; DNA: TGTGCCAGCAGAAGGGGACAGGGAGGCTATGGCTACACCTTC; CDR3: CASRRGQGGYGYTF
size: .; D: TRBD1; V: TRBV30; J: TRBJ2-1; DNA: TGTGCCTGGTTACAGGGGAGCTCCTACAATGAGCAGTTCTTC; CDR3: CAWLQGSSYNEQFF
size: once; D: TRBD1; V: TRBV27; J: TRBJ1-2; DNA: TGTGCCAGCAGTTTAACGATCGGACAGGAAGATGGCTACACCTTC; CDR3: CASSLTIGQEDGYTF
size: .; D: .; V: TRBV30; J: TRBJ2-4; DNA: TGTGCCTGGACCCCAAACCGGGGAAGCCGGAACATTCAGTACTTC; CDR3: CAWTPNRGSRNIQYF
size: once; D: .; V: TRBV5-4; J: TRBJ1-3; DNA: TGTGCCAGCAGCTTTAGCTCTGGAAACACCATATATTTT; CDR3: CASSFSSGNTIYF
size: .; D: TRBD2; V: TRBV7-8; J: TRBJ2-5; DNA: TGTGCCAGCAGCCTGGGACTACCCCAAGAGACCCAGTACTTC; CDR3: CASSLGLPQETQYF
size: .; D: TRBD2; V: TRBV11-3; J: TRBJ2-3; DNA: TGTGCCAGCAGCAGACCCGGGGAGGGGGATACGCAGTATTTT; CDR3: CASSRPGEGDTQYF
size: .; D: .; V: TRBV5-4; J: TRBJ1-1; DNA: TGTGCCAGCAGCTTGTGGCAGGGCCTCACTGAAGCTTTCTTT; CDR3: CASSLWQGLTEAFF
size: once; D: .; V: TRBV28; J: TRBJ1-5; DNA: TGTGCCAGCAGGTCGGGACACAACTATAGCAATCAGCCCCAGCATTTT; CDR3: CASRSGHNYSNQPQHF
size: .; D: .; V: TRBV6-5; J: TRBJ1-1; DNA: TGTGCCAGCAGTGGGGATACTGAAGCTTTCTTT; CDR3: CASSGDTEAFF
size: once; D: .; V: TRBV29-1; J: TRBJ2-7; DNA: TGCAGCGTTGCGAGAGGACCGGGGTACGAGCAGTACTTC; CDR3: CSVARGPGYEQYF